These 13 T cell receptor beta chains were all obtained from the same sample, sequenced in a study of blood T cell repertoires in COVID-19. Data came from immunoSEQ multiplex PCR; TCRdb stores just in-frame clones and leaves some out. The sample yields roughly 400,000 clones, 88% seen once. Sequencing was carried out using PBMCs or T cells enriched from blood (not recorded which). The receptors were gathered from a woman between 35 and 50 years old with acute COVID-19.

V usage is TRBV2 and J usage is TRBJ2-3; D uncertain. The V gene lost 4 bases and the J gene lost 2 bases, with 16 bases spanning the gap. The CDR3 loop spans 16 amino acids. Per germline, CDR1 SNHLY and CDR2 FYNNEI. The CDR3 loop is CASSARAPAHTDTQYF. The CDR3, as DNA: TGTGCCAGCAGTGCTCGAGCTCCCGCCCACACAGATACGCAGTATTTT.

The rearrangement uses TRBV27 and TRBJ2-5, with 9 nucleotides matching TRBD1. CDR3 length: 14 residues. In germline, CDR1 is MNHEY, CDR2 SMNVEV (reference sequence). J gave up 3 bases and V 6 bases, and 5 bases lay outside the gene matches. CDR3: CASRGRQGEETQYF. The CDR3 DNA is TGTGCCAGCAGGGGCCGACAGGGGGAAGAGACCCAGTACTTC.

The genes are TRBV19 and TRBJ1-6; 9 bases align to TRBD1. J was trimmed by 9 bases and V by 5 bases; bases with no gene match: 5. The CDR3 has 14 amino acids. Germline-derived CDR1 and CDR2 are LNHDA and SQIVND (reference sequence). CDR3 protein: CASSVQGALSPLHF. The CDR3 DNA reads TGTGCCAGTAGTGTACAGGGGGCGCTTTCACCCCTCCACTTT.

This clone was observed a few times. V and J are TRBV13 and TRBJ2-7; TRBD2 is a possible D gene (6 bases). Germline lookup yields CDR1 PRHDT and CDR2 FYEKMQ (reference sequence). V shed 2 bases and J shed 1 base, with 12 bases lying between them. The CDR3 consists of 15 residues. The CDR3 DNA follows: TGTGCCAGCAGCTTAAGTATGGGGGGATCCTACGAGCAGTACTTC. It codes for CASSLSMGGSYEQYF.

The V gene is TRBV18, the J gene TRBJ1-1; D perhaps matches TRBD1 (5 bases). V was pared by 3 bases and J by 3 bases, with 11 bases between. CDR1 KGHSH and CDR2 LQKENI come from the germline V gene. The CDR3 runs to 14 residues. The CDR3 DNA is TGTGCCAGCTCACCTTTAGGGGTGGACACTGAAGCTTTCTTT. Protein product: CASSPLGVDTEAFF.

The rearrangement uses TRBV7-9 and TRBJ2-1, with TRBD1 matching over 8 bases. The V and J ends lost 5 bases and 5 bases, in that order; junction bases with no gene match: 5. The CDR3 loop spans 14 amino acids. Germline CDR1 is SEHNR and CDR2 is FQNEAQ (reference sequence). As DNA, the CDR3 is TGTGCCAGCAGCCGGGACAGGTACCACAATGAGCAGTTCTTC. Translation gives CASSRDRYHNEQFF.

The V call is TRBV2, the J call TRBJ2-7, with a weak D call TRBD1 (5 bases). This CDR3 is 14 amino acids long. Germline CDR1 is SNHLY and CDR2 is FYNNEI. The germline V and J ends were trimmed by 2 bases and 6 bases, with 14 bases remaining between them. CDR3 in amino acids: CASSETVQGVEQYF. CDR3 nucleotides: TGTGCCAGCAGTGAAACGGTACAAGGGGTCGAGCAGTACTTC.

The gene calls are TRBV3-1 (or the pseudogene TRBV3-2) and TRBJ2-5; D remains unclear. V lost 3 bases and J 7 bases, leaving 15 bases between the germline ends. This CDR3 region has 14 residues. Germline V gene data show CDR1 as LGHDT and CDR2 as YNNKEL (reference sequence). CDR3 in amino acids: CASSQSTEVATQYF. In DNA form, the CDR3 reads TGTGCCAGCAGCCAGTCAACAGAAGTGGCGACCCAGTACTTC.

This chain links TRBV5-4 with TRBJ2-1, with 11 nucleotides matching TRBD2. Per the germline V gene, CDR1 is SGHNT and CDR2 is YYREEE (reference sequence). V shed 5 bases, J shed 5 bases, and the junction held 9 bases outside the gene matches. This CDR3 has 16 residues. CDR3 region: CASSSPGTSGNNEQFF. CDR3 coding DNA: TGTGCCAGCAGTTCCCCCGGGACTAGCGGTAACAATGAGCAGTTCTTC.

The V and J genes are TRBV7-9 and TRBJ1-5; no clear D. The CDR3 sequence is 13 residues long. Trimming stripped 4 bases from V and 4 bases from J, with 8 bases between. Germline V lookup: CDR1 SEHNR, CDR2 FQNEAQ (reference sequence). The CDR3 here is CASSSGYNQPQHF. CDR3 DNA: TGTGCCAGCAGCTCGGGTTATAATCAGCCCCAGCATTTT.

This rearrangement joins TRBV29-1 to TRBJ1-1; possibly TRBD1 for D (5 bases). V lost 4 bases to trimming and J lost 0 bases, with 9 bases between them. CDR1 and CDR2 (germline): SQVTM, ANQGSEA. The CDR3 is 13 amino acids. The DNA of the CDR3 is TGCAGCGTTGGTCTGGACATGAACACTGAAGCTTTCTTT. Its protein is CSVGLDMNTEAFF.

The table lists this clone with a count of one. J is TRBJ2-1 and V is TRBV5-1, with D uncertain. The length of the CDR3 is 14 residues. The germline gives CDR1 SGHRS, CDR2 YFSETQ. V was cut by 4 bases and J by 4 bases, with 12 bases left in between. This chain's CDR3 is CASSVGQRYNEQFF. The CDR3 DNA reads TGCGCCAGCAGCGTGGGCCAGCGTTACAATGAGCAGTTCTTC.

This clone is a singleton in its sample. The V and J genes are TRBV3-1 (or the pseudogene TRBV3-2) and TRBJ2-7; 7 bases are shared with TRBD2. V was clipped by 1 base and J by 6 bases; unmatched bases: 9. CDR1 LGHDT and CDR2 YNNKEL come from the germline V gene (reference sequence). This CDR3 is 15 amino acids long. The CDR3 DNA reads TGTGCCAGCAGCCAAGGTTCGGGCGGGAGTCGCGAGCAGTACTTC. Translating gives CASSQGSGGSREQYF.